The entry below describes one TCR beta chain. This entry is derived from a study of blood T cell repertoires in COVID-19. About the research overall: Nucleic acid was either cDNA or gDNA, and it came from T cells, B-cell-depleted T cells, or PBMCs.

TCRdb's copy holds only in-frame clones and misses some; the assay was immunoSEQ multiplex PCR. Of about 190,000 clones listed, over 75% are singletons. The CDR3 has 16 amino acids. V dropped 2 bases and J dropped 1; count of bases not matched to a gene: 8. Germline V gives CDR1 SGDLS, CDR2 YYNGEE. This TCR came from an elderly woman with active or convalescent COVID-19. The rearrangement links TRBV9 to TRBJ2-5, with 7 nucleotides matching TRBD2. Sequencing used peripheral blood. In nucleotides, the CDR3 is TGTGCCAGCAGCGTGGACGGGGGGAATATCCAAGAGACCCAGTACTTC. Translated, it gives CASSVDGGNIQETQYF.